A selection of T cell receptor beta chains follows, all from one sample in a study of beta chain features in type 1 diabetes. Sequenced by immunoSEQ multiplex PCR; TCRdb stores in-frame clones only, minus some. The sample shows 300,000 to 400,000 clones, 7% to 10% of them seen only once. Material: central memory CD4+ T cells from blood. Every receptor here comes from a man aged 25-40 years with type 1 diabetes. Both conserved end residues are part of each CDR3. Each record gives: clone size, D gene, J gene, V gene, CDR3 protein, CDR3 DNA. D genes are given only for firm matches. A row's size may be missing; if present it is once, few, many or a size class.

size: few
D: TRBD1
J: TRBJ1-2
V: TRBV18
CDR3: CASSLGTGDNYGYTF
DNA: TGTGCCAGCTCACTTGGGACAGGGGACAACTATGGCTACACCTTC

size: NA
D: NA
J: TRBJ2-7
V: TRBV29-1
CDR3: CSVEVAYEQYF
DNA: TGCAGCGTTGAAGTTGCCTACGAGCAGTACTTC

size: few
D: NA
J: TRBJ2-7
V: TRBV6-1
CDR3: CASSVQGTPTYEQYF
DNA: TGTGCCAGCAGTGTCCAGGGGACACCTACCTACGAGCAGTACTTC

size: few
D: NA
J: TRBJ2-7
V: TRBV10-2
CDR3: CATRSGTYEQYF
DNA: TGCGCCACCCGCTCGGGAACCTACGAGCAGTACTTC

size: NA
D: TRBD2
J: TRBJ2-7
V: TRBV7-9
CDR3: CASSDGRAAYEQYF
DNA: TGTGCCAGCAGCGATGGGAGGGCTGCATACGAGCAGTACTTC

size: NA
D: NA
J: TRBJ1-2
V: TRBV18
CDR3: CASSPDSQAGYTF
DNA: TGTGCCAGCTCACCAGACTCGCAGGCTGGCTACACCTTC

size: few
D: TRBD1
J: TRBJ1-6
V: TRBV6-1
CDR3: CASKRDRGDSPLHF
DNA: TGTGCCAGCAAAAGGGACAGGGGTGATTCACCCCTCCACTTT

size: few
D: NA
J: TRBJ2-3
V: TRBV29-1
CDR3: CSVEPTGTDTQYF
DNA: TGCAGCGTCGAACCGACAGGCACAGATACGCAGTATTTT

size: NA
D: NA
J: TRBJ2-7
V: TRBV28
CDR3: CASSSPGLDSSYEQYF
DNA: TGTGCCAGCAGTTCACCGGGTCTAGATTCCTCCTACGAGCAGTACTTC

size: NA
D: NA
J: TRBJ2-2
V: TRBV4-1
CDR3: CASSQEVGANTGELFF
DNA: TGCGCCAGCAGCCAAGAGGTAGGGGCGAACACCGGGGAGCTGTTTTTT

size: few
D: NA
J: TRBJ1-1
V: TRBV5-1
CDR3: CASTRDGNTEAFF
DNA: TGCGCCAGCACCCGGGACGGGAACACTGAAGCTTTCTTT

size: NA
D: NA
J: TRBJ1-5
V: TRBV5-6
CDR3: CASSLGAGAVGSNQPQHF
DNA: TGTGCCAGCAGCTTGGGCGCAGGGGCGGTAGGGAGCAATCAGCCCCAGCATTTT

size: many
D: TRBD2
J: TRBJ2-1
V: TRBV7-2
CDR3: CASSSSTGGTYNEQFF
DNA: TGTGCCAGCAGCTCCTCAACGGGGGGTACCTACAATGAGCAGTTCTTC

size: few
D: TRBD2
J: TRBJ2-1
V: TRBV28
CDR3: CASSSPRGGAYNEQFF
DNA: TGTGCCAGCAGTTCCCCTCGGGGGGGCGCCTACAATGAGCAGTTCTTC

size: NA
D: NA
J: TRBJ1-2
V: TRBV7-2
CDR3: CASSLARRRNYGYTF
DNA: TGTGCCAGCAGCTTAGCGCGTCGGAGGAACTATGGCTACACCTTC

size: NA
D: TRBD1
J: TRBJ1-1
V: TRBV7-9
CDR3: CASSSKKGATEAFF
DNA: TGTGCCAGCAGCTCTAAAAAGGGGGCCACTGAAGCTTTCTTT

size: NA
D: NA
J: TRBJ2-7
V: TRBV30
CDR3: CAWGRGYEQYF
DNA: TGTGCCTGGGGACGGGGATACGAGCAGTACTTC

size: many
D: NA
J: TRBJ2-3
V: TRBV7-9
CDR3: CASVTGLDTQYF
DNA: TGTGCCAGCGTGACTGGTTTGGATACGCAGTATTTT

size: few
D: NA
J: TRBJ2-3
V: TRBV12-5
CDR3: CASGLVLGPTDTQYF
DNA: TGTGCTAGTGGTTTGGTTCTGGGACCTACAGATACGCAGTATTTT

size: few
D: NA
J: TRBJ2-7
V: TRBV7-2
CDR3: CASSLKGGGIEQYF
DNA: TGTGCCAGCAGCTTGAAAGGTGGGGGGATCGAGCAGTACTTC

size: NA
D: TRBD1
J: TRBJ1-5
V: TRBV5-1
CDR3: CASSTGTVDQPQHF
DNA: TGCGCCAGCTCTACCGGGACAGTCGATCAGCCCCAGCATTTT

size: NA
D: NA
J: TRBJ2-3
V: TRBV5-1
CDR3: CASSLSPRGAVTDTQYF
DNA: TGCGCCAGCAGCTTAAGCCCCCGGGGGGCAGTCACAGATACGCAGTATTTT

size: few
D: TRBD1
J: TRBJ1-2
V: TRBV5-6
CDR3: CASSLGQGIVARGYTF
DNA: TGTGCCAGCAGCTTGGGACAGGGTATCGTCGCGCGTGGCTACACCTTC

size: NA
D: TRBD1
J: TRBJ1-3
V: TRBV5-6
CDR3: CASSAQGAGNTIYF
DNA: TGTGCCAGCAGCGCCCAGGGGGCTGGAAACACCATATATTTT

size: NA
D: NA
J: TRBJ2-2
V: TRBV5-1
CDR3: CASSLQTTNTGELFF
DNA: TGCGCCAGCAGCCTACAAACTACGAACACCGGGGAGCTGTTTTTT

size: NA
D: NA
J: TRBJ1-2
V: TRBV5-6
CDR3: CASSLIPGPSRGYTF
DNA: TGTGCCAGCAGCTTGATCCCGGGACCGAGCCGAGGCTACACCTTC

size: NA
D: TRBD1
J: TRBJ2-7
V: TRBV7-2
CDR3: CASSQDGQGSEQYF
DNA: TGCGCCAGCAGCCAAGATGGACAGGGTAGCGAGCAGTACTTC

size: few
D: NA
J: TRBJ2-7
V: TRBV10-1
CDR3: CASSESTRFLSYEQYF
DNA: TGCGCCAGCAGTGAGTCGACGAGGTTCCTCTCCTACGAGCAGTACTTC

size: few
D: NA
J: TRBJ2-7
V: TRBV6-1
CDR3: CASSEAIQAGDYEQYF
DNA: TGTGCCAGCAGTGAAGCCATCCAGGCAGGGGACTACGAGCAGTACTTC

size: NA
D: TRBD1
J: TRBJ2-3
V: TRBV6-5
CDR3: CASRQGLSTDTQYF
DNA: TGTGCCAGCAGACAGGGGCTAAGCACAGATACGCAGTATTTT

size: NA
D: NA
J: TRBJ2-1
V: TRBV20-1
CDR3: CSAQSAGEQFF
DNA: TGCAGTGCCCAGAGCGCGGGGGAGCAGTTCTTC

size: NA
D: TRBD1
J: TRBJ2-5
V: TRBV5-6
CDR3: CASSEDRGETQYF
DNA: TGTGCCAGCAGCGAGGACAGGGGGGAGACCCAGTACTTC

size: NA
D: NA
J: TRBJ1-6
V: TRBV11-2
CDR3: CASSLPLGLYSPLHF
DNA: TGTGCCAGCAGCCTACCACTGGGACTTTATTCACCCCTCCACTTT

size: NA
D: NA
J: TRBJ1-6
V: TRBV19
CDR3: CASARTPINSPLHF
DNA: TGTGCCAGTGCAAGAACACCCATTAATTCACCCCTCCACTTT

size: few
D: NA
J: TRBJ1-5
V: TRBV6-5
CDR3: CASSYSIGQPQHF
DNA: TGTGCCAGCAGTTACTCTATAGGACAGCCCCAGCATTTT

size: NA
D: TRBD2
J: TRBJ2-3
V: TRBV4-3
CDR3: CASSPGLAGSGDTQYF
DNA: TGCGCCAGCAGCCCGGGACTAGCGGGATCCGGAGATACGCAGTATTTT

size: many
D: NA
J: TRBJ1-1
V: TRBV11-2
CDR3: CASSFQREAFF
DNA: TGTGCCAGCAGCTTCCAGCGGGAAGCTTTCTTT

size: NA
D: NA
J: TRBJ2-7
V: TRBV29-1
CDR3: CSVNQGNYYEQYF
DNA: TGCAGCGTGAACCAGGGGAATTACTACGAGCAGTACTTC

size: many
D: NA
J: TRBJ2-3
V: TRBV10-3
CDR3: CAARGSRGGTDTQYF
DNA: TGTGCCGCACGGGGTAGCAGGGGCGGCACAGATACGCAGTATTTT

size: NA
D: NA
J: TRBJ2-7
V: TRBV14
CDR3: CASSQRVGQNAGYEQYF
DNA: TGTGCCAGCAGCCAACGCGTCGGACAAAACGCGGGGTACGAGCAGTACTTC

size: NA
D: NA
J: TRBJ2-7
V: TRBV18
CDR3: CASSPTGDEQYF
DNA: TGTGCCAGCTCCCCCACGGGGGACGAGCAGTACTTC

size: NA
D: NA
J: TRBJ1-2
V: TRBV6-5
CDR3: CASSRQGPGYTF
DNA: TGTGCCAGCAGTCGCCAGGGCCCCGGCTACACCTTC

size: NA
D: TRBD1
J: TRBJ1-2
V: TRBV5-6
CDR3: CASSSSGTGRYGYTF
DNA: TGTGCCAGCAGCTCCTCCGGGACAGGGAGGTATGGCTACACCTTC

size: few
D: NA
J: TRBJ1-4
V: TRBV27
CDR3: CASRRAGNLNEKLFF
DNA: TGTGCCAGCAGGAGGGCAGGGAACCTTAATGAAAAACTGTTTTTT

size: few
D: NA
J: TRBJ2-1
V: TRBV4-3
CDR3: CASSQGALPDNEQFF
DNA: TGCGCCAGCAGCCAAGGCGCCCTTCCGGACAATGAGCAGTTCTTC

size: NA
D: TRBD1
J: TRBJ2-5
V: TRBV7-2
CDR3: CASRKDRVQETQYF
DNA: TGTGCCAGCAGGAAGGACAGGGTTCAAGAGACCCAGTACTTC